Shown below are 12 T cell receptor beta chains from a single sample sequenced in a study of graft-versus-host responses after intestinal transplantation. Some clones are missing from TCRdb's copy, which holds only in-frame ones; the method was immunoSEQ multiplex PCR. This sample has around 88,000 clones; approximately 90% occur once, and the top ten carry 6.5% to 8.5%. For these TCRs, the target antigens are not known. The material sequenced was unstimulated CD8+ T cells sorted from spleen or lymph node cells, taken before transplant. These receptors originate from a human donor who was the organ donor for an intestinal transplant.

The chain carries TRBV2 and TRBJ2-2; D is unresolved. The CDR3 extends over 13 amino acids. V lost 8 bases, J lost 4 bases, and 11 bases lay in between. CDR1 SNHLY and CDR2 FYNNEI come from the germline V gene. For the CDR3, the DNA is TGTGCCAGCGGCACGGCCCTCACCGGGGAGCTGTTTTTT. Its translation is CASGTALTGELFF.

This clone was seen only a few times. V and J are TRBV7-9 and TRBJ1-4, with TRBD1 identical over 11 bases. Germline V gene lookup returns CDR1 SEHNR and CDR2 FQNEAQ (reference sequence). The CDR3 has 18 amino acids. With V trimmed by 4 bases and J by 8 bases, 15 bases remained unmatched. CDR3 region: CASSSDRGRRARWEKLFF. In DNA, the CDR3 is TGTGCCAGCAGCTCGGACAGGGGGCGAAGAGCTCGATGGGAAAAACTGTTTTTT.

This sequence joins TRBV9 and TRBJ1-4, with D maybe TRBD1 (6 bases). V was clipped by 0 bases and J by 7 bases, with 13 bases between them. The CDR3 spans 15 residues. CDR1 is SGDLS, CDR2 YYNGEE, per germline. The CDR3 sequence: CASSVGDIFGEKLFF. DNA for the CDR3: TGTGCCAGCAGCGTAGGGGACATATTTGGTGAAAAACTGTTTTTT.

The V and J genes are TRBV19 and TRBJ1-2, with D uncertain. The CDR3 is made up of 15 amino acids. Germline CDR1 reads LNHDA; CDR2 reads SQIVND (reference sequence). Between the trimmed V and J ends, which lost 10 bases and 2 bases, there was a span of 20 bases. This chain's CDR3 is CATTPPGSLNYGYTF. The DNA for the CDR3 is TGTGCCACCACGCCCCCGGGCAGCTTAAACTATGGCTACACCTTC. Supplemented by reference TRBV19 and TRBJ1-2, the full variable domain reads DGGITQSPKYLFRKEGQNVTLSCEQNLNHDAMYWYRQDPGQGLRLIYYSQIVNDFQKGDIAEGYSVSREKKESFPLTVTSAQKNPTAFYLCATTPPGSLNYGYTFGSGTRLTVV.

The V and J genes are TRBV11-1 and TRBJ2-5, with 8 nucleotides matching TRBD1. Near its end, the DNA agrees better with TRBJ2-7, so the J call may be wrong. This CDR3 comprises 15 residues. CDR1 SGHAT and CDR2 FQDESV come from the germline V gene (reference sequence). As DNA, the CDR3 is TGTGCCAGCAGCTTCTACAGGGGGATCGGCTACGAGCAGTACTTC. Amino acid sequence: CASSFYRGIGYEQYF.

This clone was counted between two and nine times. CDR3 amino acids: CASSYWGTDTQYF. Written as DNA, the CDR3 is TGTGCCAGCAGCTATTGGGGAACAGATACGCAGTATTTT. This sequence joins TRBV5-5 and TRBJ2-3; D is unclear. CDR3 length: 13 amino acids. V dropped 3 bases and J dropped 3 bases, with 8 bases sitting between them. In germline, CDR1 is SGHKS, CDR2 YYEKEE (reference sequence).

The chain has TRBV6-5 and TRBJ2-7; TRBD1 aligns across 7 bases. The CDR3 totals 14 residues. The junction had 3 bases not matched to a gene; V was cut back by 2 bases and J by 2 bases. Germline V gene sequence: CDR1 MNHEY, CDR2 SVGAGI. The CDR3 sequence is CASSYRTGAYEQYF. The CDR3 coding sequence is TGTGCCAGCAGTTACCGGACAGGTGCCTACGAGCAGTACTTC.

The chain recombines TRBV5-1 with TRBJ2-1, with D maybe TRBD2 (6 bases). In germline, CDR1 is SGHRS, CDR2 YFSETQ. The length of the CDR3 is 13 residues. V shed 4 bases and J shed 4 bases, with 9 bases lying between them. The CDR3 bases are TGCGCCAGCAGCGGTGCGGGGTACAATGAGCAGTTCTTC. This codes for CASSGAGYNEQFF.

In nucleotides, the CDR3 is TGTGCCAGCAGCTTTTATCAGGCAAAAGCTTTCTTT. Its protein product is CASSFYQAKAFF. V and J are TRBV7-9 and TRBJ1-1; D is uncertain. The CDR3 runs 12 residues. Germline V gives CDR1 SEHNR, CDR2 FQNEAQ (reference sequence). With 3 bases removed from V and 9 bases from J, the gap between germline ends came to 11 bases.

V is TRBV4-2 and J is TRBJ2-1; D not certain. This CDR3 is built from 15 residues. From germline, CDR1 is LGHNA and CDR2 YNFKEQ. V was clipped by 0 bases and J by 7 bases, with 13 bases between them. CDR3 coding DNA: TGTGCCAGCAGCCAAGATCCAGGCTTAGCAAATGAGCAGTTCTTC. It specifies CASSQDPGLANEQFF.

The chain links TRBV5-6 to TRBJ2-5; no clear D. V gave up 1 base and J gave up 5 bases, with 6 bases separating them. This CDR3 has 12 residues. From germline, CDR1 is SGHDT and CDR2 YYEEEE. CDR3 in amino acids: CASSLTAETQYF. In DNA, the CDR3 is TGTGCCAGCAGCTTGACAGCCGAGACCCAGTACTTC.

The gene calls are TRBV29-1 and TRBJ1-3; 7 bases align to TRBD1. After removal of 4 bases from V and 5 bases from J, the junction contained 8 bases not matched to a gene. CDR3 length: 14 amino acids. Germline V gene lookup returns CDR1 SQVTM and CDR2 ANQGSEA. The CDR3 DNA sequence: TGCAGCGTTGGAGGGGACAGTATTCGAAACACCATATATTTT. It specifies CSVGGDSIRNTIYF.